Detailed here is one T cell receptor beta chain. The data were obtained in a study of blood T cell repertoires in COVID-19. The overall study: T cells, B-cell-depleted T cells, or PBMCs provided the cDNA or gDNA that served as material.

Using immunoSEQ multiplex PCR, the repertoire was profiled, and TCRdb retains in-frame clones only, with some absent. Altogether 98,000 or so clones are present, roughly 89% being singletons, with the ten largest covering approximately 5%. The ends lost 0 bases at V and 6 bases at J; junction bases unmatched: 3. This CDR3 has 14 residues. Germline V gene sequence: CDR1 SGHRS, CDR2 YFSETQ. The rearrangement links TRBV5-1 to TRBJ1-2; TRBD1 agrees at 9 bases. Sequenced: peripheral blood. This clonotype originated in a human donor in a cohort sampled during active COVID-19. As DNA, the CDR3 is TGCGCCAGCAGCTTGGGGGACAGGGTTGATGGCTACACCTTC. This sequence encodes CASSLGDRVDGYTF.